The subject of this entry is one T cell receptor beta chain. Trimming took off 2 bases at V and 1 base at J, with 6 bases between the two ends. Per the germline V gene, CDR1 is SGDLS and CDR2 is YYNGEE. The CDR3 consists of 13 residues. With random hexamers, reverse transcription was performed on about 0.5 to 1 ug of RNA. TCRdb re-called the immunoSEQ multiplex PCR reads with MiXCR, one entry per CDR3 protein. The profile covers roughly 120,000 distinct CDR3 sequences, with approximately 93% appearing a single time and 0.25% to 0.35% taken by the ten largest. This sample was taken from a study of CD8 T cells in Susac syndrome. The multiple sclerosis controls were treatment-naive patients, and their relapsing-remitting disease was stable or active. TEMRA cells were enriched by FACS, while CD8+ and CD4+ T cells were obtained through a negative isolation that was performed magnetically.

This sequence originates from a human donor with multiple sclerosis. The chain recombines TRBV9 with TRBJ1-2; tentatively, D is TRBD1 (6 bases). The material sequenced was CD8+ T cells from PBMCs. CDR3 protein: CASSVDSNYGYTF. CDR3 nucleotides: TGTGCCAGCAGCGTGGACAGTAACTATGGCTACACCTTC. Complete variable domain (other parts from reference TRBV9 and TRBJ1-2): DSGVTQTPKHLITATGQRVTLRCSPRSGDLSVYWYQQSLDQGLQFLIQYYNGEERAKGNILERFSAQQFPDLHSELNLSSLELGDSALYFCASSVDSNYGYTFGSGTRLTVV.